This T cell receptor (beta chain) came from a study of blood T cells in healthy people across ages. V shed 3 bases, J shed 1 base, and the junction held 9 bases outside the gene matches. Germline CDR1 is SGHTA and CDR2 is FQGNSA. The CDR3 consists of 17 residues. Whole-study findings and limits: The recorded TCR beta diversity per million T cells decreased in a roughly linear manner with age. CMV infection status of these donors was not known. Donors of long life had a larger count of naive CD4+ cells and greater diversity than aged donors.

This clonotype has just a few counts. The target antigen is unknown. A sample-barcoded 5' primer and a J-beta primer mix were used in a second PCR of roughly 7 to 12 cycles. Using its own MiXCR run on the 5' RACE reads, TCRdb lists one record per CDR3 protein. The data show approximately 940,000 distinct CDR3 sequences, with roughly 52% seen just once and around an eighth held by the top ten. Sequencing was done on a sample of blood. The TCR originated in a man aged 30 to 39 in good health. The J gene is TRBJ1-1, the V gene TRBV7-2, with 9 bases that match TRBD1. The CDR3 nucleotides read TGTGCCAGCAGCTTTAGGGTAAAGACAGGGGGGAACACTGAAGCTTTCTTT. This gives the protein CASSFRVKTGGNTEAFF.